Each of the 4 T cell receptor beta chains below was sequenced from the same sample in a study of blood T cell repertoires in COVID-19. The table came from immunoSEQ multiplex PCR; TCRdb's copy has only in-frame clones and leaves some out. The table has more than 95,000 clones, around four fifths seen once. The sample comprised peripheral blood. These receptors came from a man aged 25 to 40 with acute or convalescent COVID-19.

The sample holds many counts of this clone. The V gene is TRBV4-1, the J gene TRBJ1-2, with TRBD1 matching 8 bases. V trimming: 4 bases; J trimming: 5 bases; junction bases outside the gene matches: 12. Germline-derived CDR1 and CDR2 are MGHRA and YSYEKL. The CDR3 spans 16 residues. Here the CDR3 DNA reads TGCGCCAGCAGCCTGACCTCCCAGGGGGCGTTGTATGGCTACACCTTC. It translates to CASSLTSQGALYGYTF.

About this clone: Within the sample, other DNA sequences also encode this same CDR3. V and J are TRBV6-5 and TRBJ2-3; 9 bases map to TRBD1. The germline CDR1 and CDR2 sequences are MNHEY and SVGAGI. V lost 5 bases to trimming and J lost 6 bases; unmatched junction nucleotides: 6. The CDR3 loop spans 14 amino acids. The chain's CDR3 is CASSPGTGSDTQYF. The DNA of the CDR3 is TGTGCCAGCAGTCCCGGGACAGGGTCCGATACGCAGTATTTT.

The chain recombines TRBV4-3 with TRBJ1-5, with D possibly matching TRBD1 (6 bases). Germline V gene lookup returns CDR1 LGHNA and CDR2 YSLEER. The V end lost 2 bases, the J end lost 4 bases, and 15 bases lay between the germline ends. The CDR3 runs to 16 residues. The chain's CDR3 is CASSQSYRAPNQPQHF. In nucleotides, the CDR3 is TGCGCCAGCAGCCAATCATACAGGGCCCCTAATCAGCCCCAGCATTTT.

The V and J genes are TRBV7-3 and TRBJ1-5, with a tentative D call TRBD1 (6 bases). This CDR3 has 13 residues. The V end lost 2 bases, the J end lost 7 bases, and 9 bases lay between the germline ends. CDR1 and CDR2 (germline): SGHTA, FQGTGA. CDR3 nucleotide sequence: TGTGCCAGCAGCTTAGCGGGGGGCCAGCCCCAGCATTTT. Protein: CASSLAGGQPQHF. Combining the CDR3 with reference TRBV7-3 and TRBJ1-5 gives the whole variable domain GAGVSQTPSNKVTEKGKYVELRCDPISGHTALYWYRQSLGQGPEFLIYFQGTGAADDSGLPNDRFFAVRPEGSVSTLKIQRTERGDSAVYLCASSLAGGQPQHFGDGTRLSIL.